The sequence of this TCR beta chain was determined in a study of Ad26.COV2.S vaccination and SARS-CoV-2 variants. Notes on the study in general: Non-spike TCR breadth showed similarity between vaccine and placebo recipients.

Treatment given: around 19 received Ad26.COV2.S at low or high dose, single or two shots; about 5 received placebo; per-sample allocation not given. Specimen acquisition occurred on day 63 following the initial vaccine or placebo injection. With V trimmed by 5 bases and J by 2 bases, 14 bases remained unmatched. CDR3 size: 17 residues. Germline-derived CDR1 and CDR2 are MRHNA and SNTAGT. In the case of this clone: Its antigen is still unknown.

Libraries were prepared by immunoSEQ multiplex PCR; TCRdb keeps only in-frame clonotypes and omits some of them. The sample carries about 440,000 clones, 80% to 95% recorded once. The sequenced sample was peripheral blood, obtained in a trial of Ad26.COV2.S vaccine versus placebo. J is TRBJ2-5 and V is TRBV6-4; TRBD2 agrees at 7 bases. The sequence came from a person aged 18-60 years who received the Ad26.COV2.S COVID-19 vaccine or a placebo. This chain's CDR3 is CASSSNPGGQVQETQYF. In nucleotides, the CDR3 is TGTGCCAGCAGTTCTAACCCGGGGGGTCAGGTGCAAGAGACCCAGTACTTC.